This T cell receptor beta chain was sequenced for a study of blood T cell repertoires in COVID-19. Across the study: Sites across the United States, Italy and Spain contributed samples from acute and convalescent COVID-19.

Trimming cost V 7 bases and J 3 bases; bases outside gene matches: 4. CDR1 is SNHLY, CDR2 FYNNEI, per germline. There are 13 residues in the CDR3. Repertoires were generated with immunoSEQ multiplex PCR, while TCRdb's copy carries only in-frame clones and drops some. The sample shows 160,000 or so clones, more than 65% of them seen only once. This clonotype was sampled from an elderly woman with acute or convalescent COVID-19. V usage is TRBV2 and J usage is TRBJ2-7, with 9 bases lining up with TRBD1. The sample taken for sequencing was peripheral blood. The CDR3: CASTGTGRYEQYF. Written as DNA, the CDR3 is TGTGCCAGCACCGGGACAGGGCGCTACGAGCAGTACTTC.